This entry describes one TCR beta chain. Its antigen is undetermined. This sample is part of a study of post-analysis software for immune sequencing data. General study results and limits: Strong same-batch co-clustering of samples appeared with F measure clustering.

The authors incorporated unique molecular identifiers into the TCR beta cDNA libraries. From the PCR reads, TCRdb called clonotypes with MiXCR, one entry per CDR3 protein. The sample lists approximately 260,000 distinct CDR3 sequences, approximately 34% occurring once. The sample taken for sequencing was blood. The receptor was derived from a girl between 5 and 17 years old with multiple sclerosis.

CDR3 protein: CSPLPGLAAYNEQFF. The DNA of the CDR3 is TGCAGTCCCCTCCCGGGACTAGCGGCCTACAATGAGCAGTTCTTC. The chain has TRBV20-1 and TRBJ2-1; 11 nucleotides match TRBD2. CDR3 length: 15 amino acids. The germline CDR1 and CDR2 sequences are DFQATT and SNEGSKA (reference sequence). V was clipped by 8 bases and J by 2 bases; unmatched bases: 8.